This TCR beta chain comes out of a study of blood T cell repertoires in COVID-19. Study background: Specimens from acute and convalescent COVID-19 originated in the United States, Italy and Spain. PBMCs, B-cell-depleted T cells, or T cells provided the cDNA or gDNA that made up the material.

As processed by the authors: Reference gene primers were amplified, and this amplification served to estimate nucleated cell counts. The data were produced by immunoSEQ multiplex PCR, yet TCRdb's version contains in-frame clones alone and is incomplete. V and J calls and clone size are those listed in that table; D and trimming were worked out from the DNA. The sample records around 150,000 clones, more than 65% being singletons. This sequence originates from a man in his sixties with acute or convalescent COVID-19. The sequencing sample was made of peripheral blood.

The CDR3 reads CASSLDTSPSYEQYF. The DNA of the CDR3 is TGTGCCAGCAGCCTGGATACATCCCCCTCCTACGAGCAGTACTTC. The genes are TRBV5-5 and TRBJ2-7; no firm D call. The CDR3 length is 15 residues. V lost 4 bases to trimming and J lost 0 bases, with 14 bases between them. The germline CDR1 and CDR2 sequences are SGHKS and YYEKEE (reference sequence).